This TCR beta chain was obtained from a study of blood T cell repertoires in COVID-19. Study summary: There were acute and convalescent COVID-19 samples, and they came from the United States, Italy and Spain. PBMCs, B-cell-depleted T cells, or T cells were the source of the cDNA or gDNA that made up the material.

Authors' data handling: Reference gene primer amplification gave nucleated cell count estimates. Sequencing was performed with immunoSEQ multiplex PCR; in TCRdb, only in-frame clones are kept and a portion is missing. That table furnishes V, J and clone size, whereas the DNA furnished D and trimming. The sample records around 100,000 clones, about nine tenths being singletons. Per the germline V gene, CDR1 is SGHDT and CDR2 is YYEEEE. CDR3 size: 14 residues. Trimming stripped 3 bases from V and 4 bases from J, with 12 bases between. The sequencing input was peripheral blood. This chain joins TRBV5-6 and TRBJ2-3, with D perhaps TRBD1 (6 bases). The source of this sequence is a man aged 50-59 years with acute or convalescent COVID-19. In nucleotides, the CDR3 is TGTGCCAGCAGCTCAACAGGGATCCCAGATACGCAGTATTTT. Translated, it gives CASSSTGIPDTQYF.